The rows below give T cell receptor beta chains drawn from one sample of a study of blood T cell repertoires in COVID-19. Profiling relied on immunoSEQ multiplex PCR, and the TCRdb table lists in-frame clones only, not all of them. Of some 120,000 clones detected, roughly four fifths appear once; the ten largest clones hold about 18%. What was sequenced was PBMCs or T cells enriched from blood (not recorded which). These receptors were obtained from a man aged 30 to 39 who had recovered from COVID-19. The CDR3 runs from the conserved cysteine through the conserved F or W. Fields, in order: V gene, clone size, D gene, J gene, CDR3 protein, CDR3 DNA. The D gene is left open where the match is weak. Only some rows state a clone size, as once, few, many or a class for expanded clones.

V gene: TRBV5-1
clone size: .
D gene: TRBD1
J gene: TRBJ2-2
CDR3 protein: CASSFEGGNTGELFF
CDR3 DNA: TGCGCCAGCAGCTTTGAAGGGGGCAACACCGGGGAGCTGTTTTTT

V gene: TRBV28
clone size: .
D gene: .
J gene: TRBJ2-4
CDR3 protein: CASSPPEGRGKHIQYF
CDR3 DNA: TGTGCCAGCAGCCCTCCCGAGGGCAGGGGAAAGCACATTCAGTACTTC

V gene: TRBV7-2
clone size: .
D gene: TRBD2
J gene: TRBJ2-1
CDR3 protein: CASSFSGRASYNEQFF
CDR3 DNA: TGTGCCAGCAGCTTTAGCGGGAGGGCCAGCTACAATGAGCAGTTCTTC

V gene: TRBV7-9
clone size: .
D gene: TRBD1
J gene: TRBJ2-3
CDR3 protein: CASSLMDRVVDTQYF
CDR3 DNA: TGTGCCAGCAGCTTAATGGACAGGGTGGTAGATACGCAGTATTTT

V gene: TRBV6-2/TRBV6-3
clone size: .
D gene: .
J gene: TRBJ1-2
CDR3 protein: CASSYSPGLYGYTF
CDR3 DNA: TGTGCCAGCAGTTATTCGCCAGGGCTTTATGGCTACACCTTC

V gene: TRBV14
clone size: .
D gene: TRBD1
J gene: TRBJ1-2
CDR3 protein: CASSQEGTVFQNLYGYTF
CDR3 DNA: TGTGCCAGCAGCCAAGAGGGGACAGTATTTCAAAACCTCTATGGCTACACCTTC

V gene: TRBV5-1
clone size: .
D gene: TRBD1
J gene: TRBJ1-1
CDR3 protein: CASSVTGVEAFF
CDR3 DNA: TGCGCCAGCAGCGTCACAGGGGTTGAAGCTTTCTTT

V gene: TRBV6-1
clone size: once
D gene: .
J gene: TRBJ1-5
CDR3 protein: CASSESGGQQPQHF
CDR3 DNA: TGTGCCAGCAGTGAAAGCGGGGGGCAACAGCCCCAGCATTTT

V gene: TRBV7-7
clone size: .
D gene: .
J gene: TRBJ2-5
CDR3 protein: CASSFGKGQLQETQYF
CDR3 DNA: TGTGCTAGCAGCTTCGGAAAGGGGCAGCTCCAAGAGACCCAGTACTTC

V gene: TRBV18
clone size: .
D gene: .
J gene: TRBJ1-1
CDR3 protein: CASSGSSTANTEAFF
CDR3 DNA: TGTGCCAGCTCAGGAAGCTCTACAGCGAACACTGAAGCTTTCTTT

V gene: TRBV6-1
clone size: .
D gene: TRBD1
J gene: TRBJ2-7
CDR3 protein: CASSEGGTDYEQYF
CDR3 DNA: TGTGCCAGCAGTGAAGGAGGGACAGACTACGAGCAGTACTTC

V gene: TRBV10-2
clone size: .
D gene: TRBD1
J gene: TRBJ2-5
CDR3 protein: CASNRQGRETQYF
CDR3 DNA: TGCGCCAGCAACCGACAGGGGCGGGAGACCCAGTACTTC

V gene: TRBV7-9
clone size: .
D gene: TRBD1
J gene: TRBJ1-3
CDR3 protein: CASSLARTGQRNTIYF
CDR3 DNA: TGTGCCAGCAGCTTAGCCCGGACAGGGCAGAGGAACACCATATATTTT

V gene: TRBV5-4
clone size: .
D gene: .
J gene: TRBJ1-5
CDR3 protein: CASSFSNSGIGNQPQHF
CDR3 DNA: TGTGCCAGCAGCTTTTCCAACTCAGGGATAGGCAATCAGCCCCAGCATTTT

V gene: TRBV6-1
clone size: .
D gene: TRBD1
J gene: TRBJ2-2
CDR3 protein: CASHGLKGAGGELFF
CDR3 DNA: TGTGCCTCCCACGGGCTTAAGGGGGCGGGCGGGGAGCTGTTTTTT

V gene: TRBV6-5
clone size: few
D gene: .
J gene: TRBJ1-1
CDR3 protein: CASSYEGRWGTEAFF
CDR3 DNA: TGTGCCAGCAGTTACGAGGGTCGATGGGGTACTGAAGCTTTCTTT

V gene: TRBV5-8
clone size: .
D gene: .
J gene: TRBJ1-2
CDR3 protein: CASSVSGTHYGYTF
CDR3 DNA: TGTGCCAGCAGCGTTTCCGGGACTCACTATGGCTACACCTTC

V gene: TRBV27
clone size: .
D gene: .
J gene: TRBJ1-5
CDR3 protein: CASRQGIGNQPQHF
CDR3 DNA: TGTGCCAGCAGACAGGGAATTGGCAATCAGCCCCAGCATTTT

V gene: TRBV18
clone size: .
D gene: TRBD2
J gene: TRBJ2-7
CDR3 protein: CASSPLGGEQYF
CDR3 DNA: TGTGCCAGCTCACCACTGGGGGGGGAGCAGTACTTC

V gene: TRBV6-5
clone size: .
D gene: .
J gene: TRBJ1-1
CDR3 protein: CASSPRGNTEAFF
CDR3 DNA: TGTGCCAGCAGTCCCCGGGGGAACACTGAAGCTTTCTTT

V gene: TRBV9
clone size: .
D gene: .
J gene: TRBJ1-2
CDR3 protein: CASSVPRQGTNYGYTF
CDR3 DNA: TGTGCCAGCAGCGTGCCGAGACAAGGAACTAACTATGGCTACACCTTC

V gene: TRBV7-9
clone size: once
D gene: .
J gene: TRBJ1-1
CDR3 protein: CASSLSEGNTEAFF
CDR3 DNA: TGTGCCAGCAGCTTATCAGAGGGGAACACTGAAGCTTTCTTT

V gene: TRBV5-4
clone size: .
D gene: TRBD1
J gene: TRBJ2-2
CDR3 protein: CASSLFDRDTGELFF
CDR3 DNA: TGTGCCAGCAGCTTGTTCGACAGGGACACCGGGGAGCTGTTTTTT

V gene: TRBV2
clone size: .
D gene: TRBD2
J gene: TRBJ2-7
CDR3 protein: CARDLAGAGYEQYF
CDR3 DNA: TGTGCCAGGGACCTAGCGGGAGCCGGCTACGAGCAGTACTTC

V gene: TRBV10-3
clone size: .
D gene: .
J gene: TRBJ1-6
CDR3 protein: CAISESAGESSYNSPLHF
CDR3 DNA: TGTGCCATCAGTGAGTCGGCAGGCGAGAGCTCCTATAATTCACCCCTCCACTTT

V gene: TRBV5-1
clone size: .
D gene: TRBD2
J gene: TRBJ2-2
CDR3 protein: CASSLFPSGRAGTGELFF
CDR3 DNA: TGCGCCAGCAGCTTGTTCCCTAGCGGGAGGGCAGGCACCGGGGAGCTGTTTTTT

V gene: TRBV7-2
clone size: .
D gene: TRBD1
J gene: TRBJ2-1
CDR3 protein: CASGTGVYNEQFF
CDR3 DNA: TGTGCCAGTGGGACAGGGGTTTACAATGAGCAGTTCTTC

V gene: TRBV24-1
clone size: .
D gene: .
J gene: TRBJ2-5
CDR3 protein: CATSDSRVSRATQYF
CDR3 DNA: TGTGCCACCAGTGATTCGCGGGTCTCCCGGGCGACCCAGTACTTC

V gene: TRBV7-2
clone size: .
D gene: .
J gene: TRBJ2-6
CDR3 protein: CASSPRGSGANVLTF
CDR3 DNA: TGTGCCAGCAGCCCCAGGGGATCTGGGGCCAACGTCCTGACTTTC

V gene: TRBV7-9
clone size: .
D gene: .
J gene: TRBJ1-4
CDR3 protein: CASSLRDEKLFF
CDR3 DNA: TGTGCCAGCAGCTTACGGGATGAAAAACTGTTTTTT

V gene: TRBV27
clone size: .
D gene: TRBD2
J gene: TRBJ2-1
CDR3 protein: CASSLLSSGIYNEQFF
CDR3 DNA: TGTGCCAGCAGTTTATTGTCTAGCGGGATCTACAATGAGCAGTTCTTC

V gene: TRBV15
clone size: .
D gene: .
J gene: TRBJ1-1
CDR3 protein: CATSRGVTEAFF
CDR3 DNA: TGTGCCACCAGCAGAGGAGTTACTGAAGCTTTCTTT

V gene: TRBV2
clone size: .
D gene: TRBD1
J gene: TRBJ1-4
CDR3 protein: CASMGQGYVKLFF
CDR3 DNA: TGTGCCAGTATGGGACAGGGGTACGTAAAACTGTTTTTT

V gene: TRBV27
clone size: .
D gene: .
J gene: TRBJ2-3
CDR3 protein: CASSGRRASTDTQYF
CDR3 DNA: TGTGCCAGTTCGGGTCGGCGGGCTAGCACAGATACGCAGTATTTT

V gene: TRBV5-1
clone size: .
D gene: TRBD1
J gene: TRBJ1-3
CDR3 protein: CASSLATGDSGNTIYF
CDR3 DNA: TGCGCCAGCAGCTTGGCCACAGGGGACTCTGGAAACACCATATATTTT

V gene: TRBV29-1
clone size: .
D gene: .
J gene: TRBJ1-1
CDR3 protein: CSAEGTTQNTEAFF
CDR3 DNA: TGCAGCGCCGAGGGGACAACACAGAACACTGAAGCTTTCTTT

V gene: TRBV24-1
clone size: .
D gene: TRBD2
J gene: TRBJ2-4
CDR3 protein: CATSDDRWGGKNIQYF
CDR3 DNA: TGTGCCACCAGTGACGACAGATGGGGGGGCAAAAACATTCAGTACTTC

V gene: TRBV19
clone size: .
D gene: .
J gene: TRBJ1-2
CDR3 protein: CASSIWQGPGYTF
CDR3 DNA: TGTGCCAGTAGTATCTGGCAGGGTCCTGGCTACACCTTC

V gene: TRBV11-2
clone size: .
D gene: .
J gene: TRBJ2-1
CDR3 protein: CASSSQGFGFF
CDR3 DNA: TGTGCCAGCAGCTCACAGGGATTCGGGTTCTTC

V gene: TRBV4-1
clone size: .
D gene: .
J gene: TRBJ1-2
CDR3 protein: CASTPLVGEGNYGYTF
CDR3 DNA: TGCGCCAGCACCCCCCTGGTAGGGGAGGGAAACTATGGCTACACCTTC

V gene: TRBV19
clone size: .
D gene: TRBD1
J gene: TRBJ1-2
CDR3 protein: CASREVTGTTFGYGYTF
CDR3 DNA: TGTGCCAGTAGAGAGGTGACAGGGACGACCTTTGGCTATGGCTACACCTTC

V gene: TRBV2
clone size: .
D gene: .
J gene: TRBJ1-1
CDR3 protein: CASSQREGRTEAFF
CDR3 DNA: TGTGCCAGCAGTCAGAGGGAGGGGAGGACTGAAGCTTTCTTT

V gene: TRBV2
clone size: few
D gene: .
J gene: TRBJ1-6
CDR3 protein: CASSSRENSPLHF
CDR3 DNA: TGTGCCAGCAGTTCCAGGGAAAATTCACCCCTCCACTTT

V gene: TRBV11-2
clone size: .
D gene: .
J gene: TRBJ1-2
CDR3 protein: CASSLLRDRSYTF
CDR3 DNA: TGTGCCAGCAGCTTACTTCGCGACAGATCCTACACCTTC

V gene: TRBV10-3
clone size: .
D gene: TRBD1
J gene: TRBJ1-1
CDR3 protein: CAISESGQGYTEAFF
CDR3 DNA: TGTGCCATCAGTGAGTCAGGACAGGGGTACACTGAAGCTTTCTTT

V gene: TRBV19
clone size: .
D gene: TRBD1
J gene: TRBJ2-1
CDR3 protein: CASSMGQGARYNEQFF
CDR3 DNA: TGTGCCAGTAGTATGGGACAGGGGGCGAGGTACAATGAGCAGTTCTTC

V gene: TRBV19
clone size: .
D gene: TRBD1
J gene: TRBJ1-5
CDR3 protein: CASSGTGGNQPQHF
CDR3 DNA: TGTGCCAGTAGTGGGACAGGGGGGAATCAGCCCCAGCATTTT

V gene: TRBV15
clone size: .
D gene: TRBD1
J gene: TRBJ2-5
CDR3 protein: CATSRGLTGGETQYF
CDR3 DNA: TGTGCCACCAGCAGAGGGCTGACAGGGGGAGAGACCCAGTACTTC

V gene: TRBV19
clone size: .
D gene: TRBD2
J gene: TRBJ2-7
CDR3 protein: CASSITSGAYEQYF
CDR3 DNA: TGTGCCAGTAGTATAACTAGCGGGGCGTACGAGCAGTACTTC

V gene: TRBV9
clone size: .
D gene: .
J gene: TRBJ2-1
CDR3 protein: CASSVGGTYLSYNEQFF
CDR3 DNA: TGTGCCAGCAGCGTAGGAGGGACTTACCTCTCCTACAATGAGCAGTTCTTC

V gene: TRBV12-3/TRBV12-4
clone size: .
D gene: .
J gene: TRBJ2-7
CDR3 protein: CASSFRDKDEQYF
CDR3 DNA: TGTGCCAGCAGTTTTAGGGACAAAGACGAGCAGTACTTC

V gene: TRBV2
clone size: few
D gene: TRBD2
J gene: TRBJ2-7
CDR3 protein: CASSQGTSGNEQYF
CDR3 DNA: TGTGCCAGCAGCCAAGGGACTAGCGGGAACGAGCAGTACTTC